The 2 T cell receptor beta chains listed next were all sequenced from one sample in a study of blood T cell repertoires in COVID-19. This table comes from immunoSEQ multiplex PCR, and its TCRdb copy is limited to in-frame clones, with some not included. The sample carries about 220,000 clones, 75% to 90% recorded once. Sequenced material: peripheral blood. The receptors stem from a woman aged 70-85 years with COVID-19, enrolled during active disease.

V gene TRBV7-8 combines with J gene TRBJ1-5; D unresolved. The CDR3 loop spans 15 amino acids. V lost 1 base and J 5 bases, leaving 12 bases between the germline ends. From germline, CDR1 is SGHVS and CDR2 FQNEAQ. The CDR3 loop reads CASSLVVAAHQPQHF. CDR3 coding DNA: TGTGCCAGCAGCTTAGTTGTGGCCGCCCATCAGCCCCAGCATTTT.

This chain connects TRBV5-1 to TRBJ2-7; weak D call: TRBD1 (6 bases). The CDR3 is 15 residues long. CDR1 is SGHRS, CDR2 YFSETQ, per germline. V gave up 0 bases and J gave up 2 bases, with 12 bases separating them. The CDR3 spells CASSLGTELPYEQYF. CDR3 nucleotide sequence: TGCGCCAGCAGCTTGGGGACAGAACTTCCCTACGAGCAGTACTTC. Full variable domain (outside the CDR3, taken from reference TRBV5-1 and TRBJ2-7): KAGVTQTPRYLIKTRGQQVTLSCSPISGHRSVSWYQQTPGQGLQFLFEYFSETQRNKGNFPGRFSGRQFSNSRSEMNVSTLELGDSALYLCASSLGTELPYEQYFGPGTRLTVT.